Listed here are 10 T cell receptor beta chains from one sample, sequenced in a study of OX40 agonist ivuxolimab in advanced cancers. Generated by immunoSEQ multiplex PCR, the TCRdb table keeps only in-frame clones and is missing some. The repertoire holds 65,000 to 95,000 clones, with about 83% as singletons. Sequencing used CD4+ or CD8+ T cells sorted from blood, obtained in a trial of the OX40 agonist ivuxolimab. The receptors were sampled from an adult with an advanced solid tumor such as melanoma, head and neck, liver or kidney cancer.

CDR3 nucleotides: TGTGCCAGCTCACCAAGCGGAAGCTCCTACAATGAGCAGTTCTTC. Amino acid sequence: CASSPSGSSYNEQFF. This sequence joins TRBV18 and TRBJ2-1; the D gene is possibly TRBD2 (5 bases). The CDR3 extends over 15 amino acids. Trimming took 2 bases from V and 0 from J, leaving 8 bases between them. Per the germline V gene, CDR1 is KGHSH and CDR2 is LQKENI.

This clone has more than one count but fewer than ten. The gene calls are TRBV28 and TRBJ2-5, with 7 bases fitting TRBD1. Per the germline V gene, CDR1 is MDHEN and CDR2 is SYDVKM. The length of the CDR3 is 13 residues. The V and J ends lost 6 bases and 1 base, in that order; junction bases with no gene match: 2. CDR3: CASRRQGQETQYF. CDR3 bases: TGTGCCAGCAGAAGACAGGGCCAAGAGACCCAGTACTTC.

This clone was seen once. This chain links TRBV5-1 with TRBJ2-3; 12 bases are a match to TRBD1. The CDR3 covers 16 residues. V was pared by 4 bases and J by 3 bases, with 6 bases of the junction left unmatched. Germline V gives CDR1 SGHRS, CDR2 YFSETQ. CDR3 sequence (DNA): TGCGCCAGCAGCGGGGGACAGGGGGCGCAAACAGATACGCAGTATTTT. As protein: CASSGGQGAQTDTQYF.

The CDR3 DNA follows: TGTGCCATCCGGGAGGCAGCCCCAGATACGCAGTATTTT. Its protein is CAIREAAPDTQYF. The genes are TRBV10-3 and TRBJ2-3; 7 bases match TRBD2. CDR3 size: 13 residues. Germline V gene lookup returns CDR1 ENHRY and CDR2 SYGVKD. The trim removed 8 bases at V and 4 bases at J, leaving 6 bases unmatched.

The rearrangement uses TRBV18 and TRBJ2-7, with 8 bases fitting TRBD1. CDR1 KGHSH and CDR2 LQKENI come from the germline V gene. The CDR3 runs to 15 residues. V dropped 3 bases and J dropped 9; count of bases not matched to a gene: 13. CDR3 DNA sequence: TGTGCCAGCTCACCCCAGGGGGCGCAAGGGGAATGGCAGTACTTC. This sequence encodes CASSPQGAQGEWQYF.

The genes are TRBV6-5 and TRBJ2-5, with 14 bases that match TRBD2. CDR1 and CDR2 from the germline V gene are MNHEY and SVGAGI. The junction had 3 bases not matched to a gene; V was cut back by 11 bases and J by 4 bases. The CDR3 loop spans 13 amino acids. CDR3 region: CACGTSGRETQYF. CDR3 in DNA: TGTGCCTGTGGGACTAGCGGGAGAGAGACCCAGTACTTC.

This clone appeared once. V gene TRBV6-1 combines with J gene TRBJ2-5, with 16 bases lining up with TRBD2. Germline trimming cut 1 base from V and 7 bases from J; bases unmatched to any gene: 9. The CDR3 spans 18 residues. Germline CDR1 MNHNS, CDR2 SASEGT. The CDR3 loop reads CASSEGGLGLAGGGTQYF. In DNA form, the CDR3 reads TGTGCCAGCAGTGAAGGAGGTTTGGGACTAGCGGGAGGGGGGACCCAGTACTTC.

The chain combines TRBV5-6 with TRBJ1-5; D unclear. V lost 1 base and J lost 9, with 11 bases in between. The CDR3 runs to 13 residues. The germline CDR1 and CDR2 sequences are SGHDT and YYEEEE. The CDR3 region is CASSLRATGPQHF. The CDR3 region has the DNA TGTGCCAGCAGCTTGAGGGCCACCGGGCCCCAGCATTTT.

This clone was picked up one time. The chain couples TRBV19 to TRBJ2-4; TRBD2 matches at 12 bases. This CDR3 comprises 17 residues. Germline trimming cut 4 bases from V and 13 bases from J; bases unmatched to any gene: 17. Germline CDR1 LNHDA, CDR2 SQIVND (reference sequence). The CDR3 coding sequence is TGTGCCAGTAGTAATCACAATCGACCGGGACTAGCGGGCGGACAGTACTTC. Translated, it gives CASSNHNRPGLAGGQYF.

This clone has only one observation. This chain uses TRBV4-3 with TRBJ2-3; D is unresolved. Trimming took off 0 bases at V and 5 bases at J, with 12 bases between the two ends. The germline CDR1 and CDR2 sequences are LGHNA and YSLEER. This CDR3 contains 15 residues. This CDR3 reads CASSQEPTLGDTQYF. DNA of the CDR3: TGCGCCAGCAGCCAAGAGCCCACTCTAGGAGATACGCAGTATTTT.